This is a list of T cell receptor beta chains from one sample in a study of beta chain features in type 1 diabetes. Profiling relied on immunoSEQ multiplex PCR, and the TCRdb table lists in-frame clones only, not all of them. The sample yields roughly 150,000 clones, around a tenth seen once. Sequenced material: central memory CD4+ T cells from blood. The receptors come from a man aged 25 to 45 with type 1 diabetes. CDR3s include the opening cysteine and the closing phenylalanine or tryptophan. Fields, in order: J gene, D gene, clone size, V gene, CDR3 DNA, CDR3 protein. The D gene is left open where the match is weak. Size values are once, few and many counts, or a class for expanded clones, and some rows have none.

J: TRBJ2-1
D: NA
size: few
V: TRBV7-2
DNA: TGTGCCAGCAGCCGGGACTTGCTAAGCTCCTACAATGAGCAGTTCTTC
CDR3: CASSRDLLSSYNEQFF

J: TRBJ1-1
D: NA
size: NA
V: TRBV7-8
DNA: TGTGCCAGCAGCTTAGCGGGACTGGGGATGAACACTGAAGCTTTCTTT
CDR3: CASSLAGLGMNTEAFF

J: TRBJ2-5
D: NA
size: few
V: TRBV6-6
DNA: TGTGCCAGCAGCCCACGGGGGAGAACCCAGTACTTC
CDR3: CASSPRGRTQYF

J: TRBJ2-6
D: TRBD1
size: few
V: TRBV30
DNA: TGTGCCGGACAGGGAAATGGGGCCAACGTCCTGACTTTC
CDR3: CAGQGNGANVLTF

J: TRBJ2-7
D: NA
size: few
V: TRBV28
DNA: TGTGCCAGCAGTTTTGACAACGAACCCCCCCACGAGCAGTACTTC
CDR3: CASSFDNEPPHEQYF

J: TRBJ2-6
D: NA
size: few
V: TRBV19
DNA: TGTGCCAGTAGTATAGGAGCTGGGGCCAACGTCCTGACTTTC
CDR3: CASSIGAGANVLTF

J: TRBJ2-3
D: NA
size: NA
V: TRBV7-8
DNA: TGTGCCAGCAGCTTGCTAGCCCGCACAGATACGCAGTATTTT
CDR3: CASSLLARTDTQYF

J: TRBJ2-5
D: NA
size: few
V: TRBV18
DNA: TGTGCCAGCTCACCGGCCCCGGCGGGAGAGACCCAGTACTTC
CDR3: CASSPAPAGETQYF

J: TRBJ2-6
D: TRBD1
size: NA
V: TRBV5-1
DNA: TGCGCCAGCAGCTTGGCCGACAGGGCTGGGGCCAACGTCCTGACTTTC
CDR3: CASSLADRAGANVLTF

J: TRBJ2-7
D: NA
size: few
V: TRBV14
DNA: TGTGCCAGCAGCCAAGATGCCTACGAGCAGTACTTC
CDR3: CASSQDAYEQYF

J: TRBJ2-7
D: NA
size: few
V: TRBV5-6
DNA: TGTGCCAGCAGCGGGGCGGCGGCGTACGAGCAGTACTTC
CDR3: CASSGAAAYEQYF

J: TRBJ2-5
D: NA
size: NA
V: TRBV4-1
DNA: TGCGCCAGCAGCCAAGAATCTACGGTTCAAGAGACCCAGTACTTC
CDR3: CASSQESTVQETQYF

J: TRBJ2-7
D: TRBD1
size: NA
V: TRBV28
DNA: TGTGCCAGCAGGGAGACCGGGACAGGGCGGTACGAGCAGTACTTC
CDR3: CASRETGTGRYEQYF

J: TRBJ2-5
D: TRBD1
size: NA
V: TRBV5-1
DNA: TGCGCCAGCAGCCCCCGGGACAGGCAAGAGACCCAGTACTTC
CDR3: CASSPRDRQETQYF

J: TRBJ2-2
D: TRBD1
size: few
V: TRBV23-1
DNA: TGCGCCAGCAGTCAGACGGACAGGGAAGCGAACACCGGGGAGCTGTTTTTT
CDR3: CASSQTDREANTGELFF

J: TRBJ1-5
D: NA
size: few
V: TRBV4-2
DNA: TGTGCCAGCAGCCAAGACTGGGGGGACCAAGGGCCGCATTTT
CDR3: CASSQDWGDQGPHF